A single sample gave rise to the 18 T cell receptor beta chains below, sequenced in a study of technical replicates of blood from several donors. Libraries were prepared by immunoSEQ multiplex PCR; TCRdb keeps only in-frame clonotypes and omits some of them. This table has some 64,000 clones, less than 98% appearing once. Sequenced sample: T cells isolated from PBMCs. The receptors here all came from a human donor in good health.

The chain joins TRBV27 to TRBJ2-5, with D uncertain. This CDR3 has 14 amino acids. Germline CDR1 MNHEY, CDR2 SMNVEV (reference sequence). Trimming cost V 1 base and J 5 bases, with 11 bases left between them. The CDR3 coding sequence is TGTGCCAGCAGTTTATTTCCCAGTTACGAGACCCAGTACTTC. Its protein is CASSLFPSYETQYF.

CDR3 protein: CARRTRGYEQYF. The CDR3 nucleotides read TGTGCCAGAAGGACCAGGGGCTACGAGCAGTACTTC. The chain joins TRBV6-1 to TRBJ2-7, with TRBD1 as a possible D gene (6 bases). The CDR3 runs to 12 residues. Germline CDR1 reads MNHNS; CDR2 reads SASEGT. V lost 9 bases to trimming and J lost 3 bases, with 12 bases between them.

The rearrangement links TRBV5-4 to TRBJ2-5; TRBD2 matches 8 bases. Germline V gene data show CDR1 as SGHNT and CDR2 as YYREEE (reference sequence). The CDR3 consists of 15 residues. Trimming took 4 bases from V and 3 from J; bases not matched to a gene: 8. Written as DNA, the CDR3 is TGTGCCAGCAGCCGGACGAGCGGGAGCGAAGAGACCCAGTACTTC. This sequence encodes CASSRTSGSEETQYF.

This sequence joins TRBV2 and TRBJ1-3; a possible D gene is TRBD1 (6 bases). Germline V lookup: CDR1 SNHLY, CDR2 FYNNEI. Between the trimmed V and J ends, which lost 3 bases and 4 bases, there was a span of 16 bases. The CDR3 sequence is 16 residues long. The CDR3 DNA reads as TGTGCCAGCAGTGATCGGGGGGCAGAATACGGAAACACCATATATTTT. This encodes CASSDRGAEYGNTIYF.

This clone was observed a handful of times. This chain joins TRBV19 and TRBJ2-7; 7 bases fit TRBD1. CDR3 size: 14 residues. V lost 5 bases, J lost 6 bases, and 10 bases stayed unmatched. CDR1 is LNHDA, CDR2 SQIVND, per germline (reference sequence). Written as DNA, the CDR3 is TGTGCCAGTAGTTACGGGACAGCATTCGGCGAGCAGTACTTC. It encodes CASSYGTAFGEQYF.

This rearrangement joins TRBV2 to TRBJ2-7; 8 bases align to TRBD2. V gave up 6 bases and J gave up 6 bases; unmatched junction bases: 10. CDR1 is SNHLY and CDR2 is FYNNEI in the germline V gene. The CDR3 contains 14 residues. The CDR3 loop reads CASRPTSGAAEQYF. DNA for the CDR3: TGTGCCAGCAGACCAACTAGCGGAGCTGCCGAGCAGTACTTC.

The chain employs TRBV7-9 and TRBJ2-7, with D possibly being TRBD1 (6 bases). Trimming shortened V by 5 bases and J by 3 bases, and 17 bases separated the two germline ends. The length of the CDR3 is 15 residues. From germline, CDR1 is SEHNR and CDR2 FQNEAQ (reference sequence). The CDR3 sequence: CASSPPAGAIYEQYF. CDR3 DNA sequence: TGTGCCAGCAGCCCGCCGGCAGGGGCTATCTACGAGCAGTACTTC.

The V gene is TRBV11-3, the J gene TRBJ2-5; D may be TRBD2 (5 bases). The CDR3 loop spans 11 amino acids. V lost 5 bases, J lost 7 bases, and 8 bases lay in between. Germline lookup yields CDR1 SGHNT and CDR2 YENEEA. CDR3 DNA: TGTGCCAGCAGCCGCGCGGGGACCCAGTACTTC. Amino acids: CASSRAGTQYF.

The chain combines TRBV5-6 with TRBJ2-2; the match to TRBD2 covers 8 bases. Germline loops: CDR1 SGHDT, CDR2 YYEEEE. The trim removed 2 bases at V and 3 bases at J, leaving 3 bases unmatched. The CDR3 runs 15 residues. The CDR3 loop reads CASSLLAEYTGELFF. The CDR3 DNA follows: TGTGCCAGCAGCTTACTAGCGGAGTACACCGGGGAGCTGTTTTTT.

The chain carries TRBV19 and TRBJ1-2; TRBD1 aligns across 8 bases. Germline CDR1 LNHDA, CDR2 SQIVND (reference sequence). This CDR3 spans 15 amino acids. The V and J ends lost 7 bases and 3 bases, in that order; junction bases with no gene match: 10. The CDR3 bases are TGTGCCAGTATCCGGGACAGGCGGGATTACTATGGCTACACCTTC. It is translated as CASIRDRRDYYGYTF. The full variable domain, rest sourced from reference TRBV19 and TRBJ1-2, is DGGITQSPKYLFRKEGQNVTLSCEQNLNHDAMYWYRQDPGQGLRLIYYSQIVNDFQKGDIAEGYSVSREKKESFPLTVTSAQKNPTAFYLCASIRDRRDYYGYTFGSGTRLTVV.

The chain carries TRBV19 and TRBJ1-2, with TRBD1 as a possible D gene (5 bases). The V end lost 1 base, the J end lost 8 bases, and 14 bases lay between the germline ends. Germline V gene data show CDR1 as LNHDA and CDR2 as SQIVND (reference sequence). CDR3 size: 14 residues. The CDR3 reads CASSIVGVGWGYTF. The CDR3 DNA reads TGTGCCAGTAGTATAGTAGGGGTCGGGTGGGGCTACACCTTC.

This rearrangement joins TRBV7-9 to TRBJ1-1; no definite D call. The germline V gene has CDR1 SEHNR and CDR2 FQNEAQ (reference sequence). The CDR3 length is 16 residues. Trimming took off 1 base at V and 3 bases at J, with 15 bases between the two ends. The CDR3 reads CASSLGGGYDDTEAFF. DNA for the CDR3: TGTGCCAGCAGCTTAGGTGGAGGGTACGATGACACTGAAGCTTTCTTT.

This chain joins TRBV29-1 and TRBJ1-2; 8 bases match TRBD1. The CDR3 spans 15 residues. The germline gives CDR1 SQVTM, CDR2 ANQGSEA. The J segment lost 7 bases and the V segment lost 3 bases, leaving 13 bases of the junction unmatched. The CDR3 sequence: CSVDQQDPGGLGYTF. The CDR3, as DNA: TGCAGCGTTGATCAGCAGGATCCAGGGGGCCTTGGCTACACCTTC.

The table lists this clone with a count of one. Here the CDR3 reads CAAQRGQGTDTQYF. In DNA, the CDR3 is TGTGCCGCCCAGCGGGGACAGGGCACAGATACGCAGTATTTT. The rearrangement joins TRBV10-3 to TRBJ2-3; maybe TRBD1 (8 bases). Trimming took off 11 bases at V and 1 base at J, with 16 bases between the two ends. In germline, CDR1 is ENHRY, CDR2 SYGVKD. The CDR3 is made up of 14 amino acids.

The chain couples TRBV10-3 to TRBJ1-2; D may be TRBD1 (5 bases). There are 14 residues in the CDR3. V lost 11 bases, J lost 5 bases, and 21 bases lay in between. Germline V lookup: CDR1 ENHRY, CDR2 SYGVKD. The CDR3 protein is CAATSVRGVYGYTF. The CDR3 nucleotides are TGTGCCGCAACTAGCGTAAGGGGTGTATATGGCTACACCTTC.

This sequence joins TRBV7-8 and TRBJ2-7; 11 bases are shared with TRBD1. Per germline, CDR1 SGHVS and CDR2 FQNEAQ. V shed 3 bases and J 4 bases; nucleotides not matched to a gene: 11. CDR3 length: 17 amino acids. The CDR3 is CASSFSPDRGLRYEQYF. The CDR3 region has the DNA TGTGCCAGCAGCTTTTCTCCGGACAGGGGGCTAAGGTACGAGCAGTACTTC. The variable domain in full, with the rest retrieved from reference TRBV7-8 and TRBJ2-7, is GAGVSQSPRYKVAKRGQDVALRCDPISGHVSLFWYQQALGQGPEFLTYFQNEAQLDKSGLPSDRFFAERPEGSVSTLKIQRTQQEDSAVYLCASSFSPDRGLRYEQYFGPGTRLTVT.

The V gene is TRBV5-4, the J gene TRBJ1-6; TRBD1 aligns across 11 bases. Trimming at V came to 4 bases and at J to 2 bases, leaving 2 bases not matched to a gene. The V gene's germline CDR1 is SGHNT and CDR2 YYREEE (reference sequence). The CDR3 runs 16 residues. The CDR3 spells CASSQGQGAYNSPLHF. The CDR3 DNA follows: TGTGCCAGCAGCCAGGGACAGGGGGCCTATAATTCACCCCTCCACTTT.

V is TRBV5-6 and J is TRBJ2-7; no reliable D call. Trimming left V 4 bases short and J 3 bases short, with 5 bases between. Germline assignment: CDR1 SGHDT and CDR2 YYEEEE. There are 11 residues in the CDR3. CDR3 sequence reads: CASSLYYEQYF. DNA for the CDR3: TGTGCCAGCAGCCTGTACTACGAGCAGTACTTC. The variable domain in full, completed from reference TRBV5-6 and TRBJ2-7, reads DAGVTQSPTHLIKTRGQQVTLRCSPKSGHDTVSWYQQALGQGPQFIFQYYEEEERQRGNFPDRFSGHQFPNYSSELNVNALLLGDSALYLCASSLYYEQYFGPGTRLTVT.